The T cell receptor (beta chain) described here comes from a study of regulatory T cells in long-lasting Graves disease. Findings of the study overall: Persistent disease preferred TRBV28, TRBJ1-2 and TRBJ2-5.

Concerning this clonotype itself: Its antigen is as yet unknown.

Investigators prepared the TCR beta libraries by applying iRepertoire HTBI primers and Arm-PCR of CDR3 regions. TCRdb recomputed calls from the multiplex PCR reads with MiXCR, one row per CDR3 protein. The profile shows roughly 300,000 distinct CDR3 sequences, around 19% of them singletons. Documented time point: persistent/refractory GD, antithyroid drugs over 5 years with positive TRAb. PBMC RNA served as the TCR library source. The ends were cut back, 10 bases at V and 4 bases at J, with 16 bases in the middle. Germline V gene sequence: CDR1 LNHDA, CDR2 SQIVND (reference sequence). The CDR3 loop spans 13 amino acids.

The chain joins TRBV19 to TRBJ1-2; D is perhaps TRBD1 (5 bases). This sequence originates from a female donor with Graves disease. Sequencing used peripheral blood mononuclear cells (PBMCs), obtained when the disease was refractory, from a patient treated with antithyroid drugs. CDR3 bases: TGTGCCACCCGACAGACCTTAGTCTATGGCTACACCTTC. Protein product: CATRQTLVYGYTF.